These T cell receptor beta chains were read from a single sample in a study of blood T cell repertoires in COVID-19. The repertoire was sequenced with immunoSEQ multiplex PCR; TCRdb's copy has only in-frame clones and lacks some. Here the sample spans 130,000 or so clones, 70% to 85% being singletons. The source material was peripheral blood. The receptor source for this set is a woman in her 70s with acute or convalescent COVID-19. Each CDR3 is given with its conserved first and last residue. A D gene is named only where the DNA matches it firmly. Clone size is not always given. Where it is, it says once, few, many or a class for expanded clones.

size,D,J,V,CDR3,DNA
NA,NA,TRBJ1-2,TRBV19,CASSKQGRDYGYTF,TGTGCCAGTAGTAAGCAGGGGCGCGACTATGGCTACACCTTC
once,NA,TRBJ2-3,TRBV2,CASSDSDTQYF,TGTGCCAGCAGTGATTCGGATACGCAGTATTTT
NA,TRBD2,TRBJ2-2,TRBV10-3,CAISDAGVWVNTGELFF,TGTGCCATCAGTGATGCGGGGGTTTGGGTGAACACCGGGGAGCTGTTTTTT
once,NA,TRBJ2-2,TRBV15,CATSKAYPTNTGELFF,TGTGCCACCAGCAAAGCCTACCCCACGAACACCGGGGAGCTGTTTTTT
few,TRBD1,TRBJ1-5,TRBV2,CASRDAGGGSQPQHF,TGTGCCAGCAGAGACGCAGGGGGTGGAAGTCAGCCCCAGCATTTT
NA,NA,TRBJ2-1,TRBV6-5,CASKLGGYNEQFF,TGTGCCAGCAAGTTGGGGGGCTACAATGAGCAGTTCTTC
NA,NA,TRBJ2-2,TRBV21-1,CASSKEPVKGAPNTGELFF,TGTGCCAGCAGCAAAGAGCCAGTTAAGGGGGCGCCTAACACCGGGGAGCTGTTTTTT
NA,TRBD2,TRBJ2-5,TRBV5-3,CARSLAERGGRETQYF,TGTGCCAGAAGCTTGGCGGAGCGGGGGGGCCGTGAGACCCAGTACTTC
NA,NA,TRBJ1-2,TRBV4-1,CASSQDFTGHSSQYGYTF,TGCGCCAGCAGCCAAGATTTTACAGGCCATTCTTCCCAATATGGCTACACCTTC
NA,NA,TRBJ1-1,TRBV27,CASSLWLNTEAFF,TGTGCCAGCAGTTTATGGCTGAACACTGAAGCTTTCTTT
NA,NA,TRBJ2-7,TRBV6-2/TRBV6-3,CASSDPGGSIYEQYF,TGTGCCAGCAGTGATCCTGGGGGCTCGATCTACGAGCAGTACTTC
NA,TRBD1,TRBJ2-3,TRBV3-1/TRBV3-2,CASSQDRIRGRDTQYF,TGTGCCAGCAGCCAGGACCGTATCAGGGGGCGGGATACGCAGTATTTT
NA,TRBD1,TRBJ1-3,TRBV19,CASSSGTGAGNTIYF,TGTGCCAGTAGCTCCGGGACAGGGGCTGGAAACACCATATATTTT
few,TRBD1,TRBJ1-1,TRBV19,CASSRDRETEAFF,TGTGCCAGTAGCCGAGACAGGGAGACTGAAGCTTTCTTT
few,TRBD1,TRBJ2-5,TRBV5-1,CASSLSGTGGQETQYF,TGCGCCAGCAGCTTATCTGGGACAGGGGGCCAGGAGACCCAGTACTTC
few,NA,TRBJ2-3,TRBV7-2,CASSLVGGTDTQYF,TGTGCCAGCAGCCTAGTAGGGGGCACAGATACGCAGTATTTT
NA,NA,TRBJ2-1,TRBV5-5,CASSLVGGLYNEQFF,TGTGCCAGCAGCTTGGTGGGGGGTCTCTACAATGAGCAGTTCTTC
few,NA,TRBJ1-3,TRBV19,CASSPVWSSGNTIYF,TGTGCCAGTAGCCCTGTGTGGAGCTCTGGAAACACCATATATTTT
NA,NA,TRBJ1-1,TRBV7-2,CASSLVPGVTEAFF,TGTGCCAGCAGCTTAGTACCGGGGGTTACTGAAGCTTTCTTT
NA,NA,TRBJ1-2,TRBV27,CASSLGRAQGVTGYTF,TGTGCCAGCAGCTTGGGGAGGGCACAGGGAGTTACTGGCTACACCTTC
NA,TRBD2,TRBJ2-1,TRBV2,CASSTGLGSYNEQFF,TGTGCCAGCAGTACGGGACTAGGCTCCTACAATGAGCAGTTCTTC
NA,TRBD2,TRBJ2-2,TRBV5-1,CASSLDGGATGELFF,TGCGCCAGCAGCTTGGACGGGGGGGCGACCGGGGAGCTGTTTTTT
NA,TRBD1,TRBJ1-3,TRBV5-4,CASSLGQGASGNTIYF,TGTGCCAGCAGCTTAGGACAGGGGGCATCTGGAAACACCATATATTTT
NA,NA,TRBJ1-2,TRBV5-6,CASGRGGNGYTF,TGTGCCAGCGGGAGGGGGGGGAATGGCTACACCTTC
NA,NA,TRBJ2-1,TRBV9,CASSVDGYDNNEQFF,TGTGCCAGCAGCGTAGATGGCTACGACAACAATGAGCAGTTCTTC
few,TRBD1,TRBJ2-7,TRBV6-5,CASSSGTGSYEQYF,TGTGCCAGCAGCTCCGGGACAGGCTCCTACGAGCAGTACTTC
NA,NA,TRBJ2-2,TRBV7-3,CASSPTFLGTSTGELFF,TGTGCCAGCAGCCCAACCTTCTTGGGCACCTCAACCGGGGAGCTGTTTTTT
NA,NA,TRBJ1-2,TRBV19,CASSIDRGGVYGYTF,TGTGCCAGTAGTATAGATCGCGGCGGAGTCTATGGCTACACCTTC
few,NA,TRBJ1-4,TRBV30,CAWSVPLQGTNEKLFF,TGTGCCTGGAGTGTGCCCCTACAGGGAACTAATGAAAAACTGTTTTTT
NA,TRBD1,TRBJ1-4,TRBV6-2/TRBV6-3,CASSHPGGQLFF,TGTGCCAGCAGCCACCCAGGGGGCCAACTGTTTTTT
NA,NA,TRBJ1-6,TRBV30,CAWSSGSDLPLHF,TGTGCCTGGAGTTCCGGCTCTGACTTACCCCTCCACTTT
NA,NA,TRBJ1-2,TRBV7-2,CASSPTAVDLLGYTF,TGTGCCAGCAGCCCCACCGCCGTCGACTTGCTTGGCTACACCTTC
NA,TRBD1,TRBJ1-3,TRBV6-4,CASSGTGGSGNTIYF,TGTGCCAGCAGTGGGACAGGGGGCTCTGGAAACACCATATATTTT
NA,NA,TRBJ2-5,TRBV2,CASSALRGRQETQYF,TGTGCCAGCAGTGCCCTCCGGGGAAGACAAGAGACCCAGTACTTC
NA,NA,TRBJ2-2,TRBV29-1,CSVYKGPGRHGELFF,TGCAGCGTTTATAAGGGCCCCGGGAGACACGGGGAGCTGTTTTTT
few,NA,TRBJ1-2,TRBV6-5,CASSSPVYGYTF,TGTGCCAGCAGTTCGCCGGTCTATGGCTACACCTTC
NA,NA,TRBJ2-3,TRBV11-1,CASSHAGRTDTQYF,TGTGCCAGCAGCCATGCGGGGCGCACAGATACGCAGTATTTT
NA,NA,TRBJ1-5,TRBV12-2,CATTEGLNQPQHF,TGTGCTACTACAGAGGGACTCAATCAGCCCCAGCATTTT
NA,NA,TRBJ1-3,TRBV27,CASSLGRVGNTIYF,TGTGCCAGCAGTTTAGGCAGGGTAGGAAACACCATATATTTT
NA,NA,TRBJ2-7,TRBV2,CASAFDRPYEQYF,TGTGCCAGCGCTTTTGACAGGCCCTACGAGCAGTACTTC
NA,TRBD1,TRBJ1-2,TRBV30,CAWSAHRGKPLGYTF,TGTGCCTGGAGTGCCCACAGGGGAAAGCCCTTGGGCTACACCTTC